The 11 T cell receptor beta chains given below trace back to one sample, sequenced in a study of cytomegalovirus exposure and HLA in healthy donors. The PCR employed 60 Vbeta primers together with 13 Jbeta primers. Assay: immunoSEQ multiplex PCR; the TCRdb copy retains only in-frame clones and omits some. Altogether roughly 100,000 clones are present, 65% to 85% being singletons, with the ten largest covering roughly 4%. The source material was PBMCs. The receptors were sampled from a man between 45 and 60 years old in good health and CMV-seropositive.

The CDR3 spells CASSEAGHSQHF. The CDR3 bases are TGTGCCAGCAGTGAGGCAGGGCACTCCCAGCATTTT. The V call is TRBV6-1, the J call TRBJ1-5, with D perhaps matching TRBD1 (5 bases). V gave up 3 bases and J gave up 11 bases, with 11 bases separating them. Germline CDR1 reads MNHNS; CDR2 reads SASEGT. The CDR3 extends over 12 amino acids.

This clone appeared a few times. The chain employs TRBV27 and TRBJ2-4; D is unclear. The J call may not be correct, given that the DNA end is closer to TRBJ2-7. The V gene's germline CDR1 is MNHEY and CDR2 SMNVEV (reference sequence). The CDR3 loop spans 14 amino acids. Here the CDR3 reads CASSPWAKPYEQYF. Written as DNA, the CDR3 is TGTGCCAGCAGTCCATGGGCCAAACCTTACGAGCAGTACTTC.

The table lists this clone with a few counts. The CDR3 region is CASSESPGGAYGYTF. The DNA of the CDR3 is TGCGCCAGCAGTGAGTCCCCGGGGGGGGCCTATGGCTACACCTTC. The chain carries TRBV10-1 and TRBJ1-2; D is possibly TRBD1 (6 bases). Per germline, CDR1 WNHNN and CDR2 SYGVQD (reference sequence). This CDR3 has 15 residues. V lost 0 bases to trimming and J lost 4 bases, with 12 bases between them.

This clone has just one count. The chain carries TRBV5-1 and TRBJ1-1; 7 nucleotides align to TRBD1. This CDR3 is built from 11 residues. CDR1 is SGHRS and CDR2 is YFSETQ in the germline V gene. The trim removed 5 bases at V and 11 bases at J, leaving 6 bases unmatched. CDR3 in amino acids: CASRDRDWAFF. Here the CDR3 DNA reads TGCGCCAGCAGAGACAGGGATTGGGCTTTCTTT.

In this sample, this clone turned up a few times. This chain joins TRBV6-6 and TRBJ1-6, with 9 bases fitting TRBD1. Germline lookup yields CDR1 MNHNY and CDR2 SVGAGI (reference sequence). The CDR3 has 15 residues. Germline trimming cut 7 bases from V and 5 bases from J; bases unmatched to any gene: 6. Written as DNA, the CDR3 is TGTGCCAGCACCACCCGGACAGGGGATAATTCACCCCTCCACTTT. This codes for CASTTRTGDNSPLHF.

This sequence joins TRBV11-1 and TRBJ2-2; 14 nucleotides align to TRBD2. V lost 5 bases, J lost 6 bases, and 5 bases stayed unmatched. Germline assignment: CDR1 SGHAT and CDR2 FQDESV (reference sequence). CDR3 length: 16 amino acids. CDR3 bases: TGTGCCAGCAGCCAGGTGGGACTAGCGGGAGCCGGGGAGCTGTTTTTT. It specifies CASSQVGLAGAGELFF.

This clone was observed a single time. J is TRBJ2-7 and V is TRBV9; no clear D gene. CDR1 is SGDLS, CDR2 YYNGEE, per germline. CDR3 length: 15 amino acids. V was clipped by 0 bases and J by 2 bases, with 12 bases between them. CDR3 bases: TGTGCCAGCAGCGTAGAGACAACAGCAGCCTACGAGCAGTACTTC. Translating it yields CASSVETTAAYEQYF.

This CDR3 is CASSEYSTGIETQYF. In nucleotides, the CDR3 is TGCGCCAGCAGTGAGTATTCGACGGGAATAGAGACCCAGTACTTC. The chain employs TRBV10-1 and TRBJ2-5; TRBD2 might be the D (5 bases). V was shortened by 1 base and J by 4 bases, with 13 bases between the two germline ends. Germline values: CDR1 WNHNN, CDR2 SYGVQD (reference sequence). The CDR3 has 15 amino acids.

In DNA, the CDR3 is TGTGCCAGCAGCCGACCGGCCCAGGGGGTCGCCGATACGCAGTATTTT. Its translation: CASSRPAQGVADTQYF. The chain employs TRBV5-4 and TRBJ2-3; 7 bases agree with TRBD1. The J segment lost 6 bases and the V segment lost 4 bases, leaving 14 bases of the junction unmatched. Germline V gene data show CDR1 as SGHNT and CDR2 as YYREEE (reference sequence). This CDR3 is built from 16 residues. The variable domain in full, completed from reference TRBV5-4 and TRBJ2-3, reads ETGVTQSPTHLIKTRGQQVTLRCSSQSGHNTVSWYQQALGQGPQFIFQYYREEENGRGNFPPRFSGLQFPNYSSELNVNALELDDSALYLCASSRPAQGVADTQYFGPGTRLTVL.

This rearrangement joins TRBV2 to TRBJ2-7; 7 bases fit TRBD1. The CDR3 spans 15 residues. The ends lost 4 bases at V and 5 bases at J; junction bases unmatched: 11. CDR1 is SNHLY and CDR2 is FYNNEI in the germline V gene. This CDR3 reads CASSVQGISSNEQYF. The CDR3, as DNA: TGTGCCAGCAGTGTACAGGGGATCAGCTCAAACGAGCAGTACTTC.

The chain joins TRBV5-1 to TRBJ2-1; D possibly corresponds to TRBD2 (5 bases). This CDR3 spans 16 amino acids. Germline-derived CDR1 and CDR2 are SGHRS and YFSETQ. V lost 2 bases and J 7 bases, leaving 19 bases between the germline ends. CDR3 bases: TGCGCCAGCAGCTTTTCTAGCAACCAGGATAGGAATGAGCAGTTCTTC. It is translated as CASSFSSNQDRNEQFF.